Shown below are 4 T cell receptor beta chains from a single sample sequenced in a study of blood T cell repertoires in COVID-19. Using immunoSEQ multiplex PCR, the repertoire was profiled, and TCRdb retains in-frame clones only, with some absent. The sample includes about 80,000 clones, around nine tenths seen only once; the top ten take about 4.4%. The sample consisted of peripheral blood. All receptors come from a woman aged 80 or over with acute or convalescent COVID-19.

In this sample, this clone turned up once. This rearrangement joins TRBV11-2 to TRBJ1-6; the D is unclear. There are 13 residues in the CDR3. Trimming removed 2 bases at V and 10 bases at J, with 9 bases between. Germline loops: CDR1 SGHAT, CDR2 FQNNGV. The CDR3 DNA reads TGTGCCAGCAGCTTACTAGGAAGCTCACCCCTCCACTTT. This encodes CASSLLGSSPLHF.

This clone was observed a few times. This chain uses TRBV2 with TRBJ2-7, with D tentatively TRBD1 (5 bases). This CDR3 has 14 residues. Germline loops: CDR1 SNHLY, CDR2 FYNNEI. V shed 5 bases and J shed 0 bases, with 11 bases lying between them. CDR3 sequence: CASSPRQSSYEQYF. The CDR3 coding sequence is TGTGCCAGCAGTCCACGACAGAGCTCCTACGAGCAGTACTTC.

The chain joins TRBV19 to TRBJ2-7; tentatively, D is TRBD2 (6 bases). This CDR3 spans 14 amino acids. V was cut by 3 bases and J by 3 bases, with 12 bases left in between. Germline V CDR1 and CDR2: LNHDA, SQIVND (reference sequence). The DNA for the CDR3 is TGTGCCAGTAGTATGGGAGGACTTGACTACGAGCAGTACTTC. It codes for CASSMGGLDYEQYF.

V is TRBV5-1 and J is TRBJ2-7; a possible D gene is TRBD1 (7 bases). Germline V lookup: CDR1 SGHRS, CDR2 YFSETQ. Trimming shortened V by 0 bases and J by 1 base, and 11 bases separated the two germline ends. The CDR3 is 15 residues long. This chain's CDR3 is CASSLGQGGSYEQYF. CDR3 nucleotides: TGCGCCAGCAGCTTGGGACAGGGAGGATCCTACGAGCAGTACTTC.